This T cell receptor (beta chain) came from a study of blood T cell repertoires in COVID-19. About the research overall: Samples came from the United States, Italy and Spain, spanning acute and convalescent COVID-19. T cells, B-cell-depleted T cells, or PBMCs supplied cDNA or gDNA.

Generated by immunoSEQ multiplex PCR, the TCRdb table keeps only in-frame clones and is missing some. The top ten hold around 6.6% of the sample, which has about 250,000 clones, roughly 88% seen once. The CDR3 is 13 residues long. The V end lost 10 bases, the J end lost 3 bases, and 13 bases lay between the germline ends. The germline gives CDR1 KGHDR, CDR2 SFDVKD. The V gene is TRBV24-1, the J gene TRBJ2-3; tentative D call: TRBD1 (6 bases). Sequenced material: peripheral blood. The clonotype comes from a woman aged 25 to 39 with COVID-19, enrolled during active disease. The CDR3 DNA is TGTGCCACGGCGGCAGGGGTGACAGATACGCAGTATTTT. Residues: CATAAGVTDTQYF.